The 17 T cell receptor beta chains in this list originate from one sample, sequenced in a study of T cell responses to AZD1222 COVID-19 vaccine. Generated by immunoSEQ multiplex PCR, the TCRdb table keeps only in-frame clones and is missing some. The top ten clones hold less than 10% of a sample with around 130,000 clones, approximately 83% of them seen once. Sample: peripheral blood, taken on day 0 of AZD1222 vaccination. The receptor set was obtained from an adult in good health.

The chain has TRBV7-3 and TRBJ2-1, with D unclear. The CDR3 spans 15 residues. Germline V gene sequence: CDR1 SGHTA, CDR2 FQGTGA. V was cut by 3 bases and J by 2 bases, with 11 bases left in between. This CDR3 is CASSLELNTYNEQFF. CDR3 bases: TGTGCCAGCAGCTTGGAGCTAAATACCTACAATGAGCAGTTCTTC.

This chain joins TRBV19 and TRBJ1-2; 10 bases map to TRBD1. The V gene's germline CDR1 is LNHDA and CDR2 SQIVND (reference sequence). The CDR3 length is 14 residues. The V and J ends lost 4 bases and 3 bases, in that order; junction bases with no gene match: 2. The CDR3 DNA reads TGTGCCAGTAGTAGGGACAGGGGATACTATGGCTACACCTTC. Amino acid sequence: CASSRDRGYYGYTF. Full variable domain (missing parts from reference TRBV19 and TRBJ1-2): DGGITQSPKYLFRKEGQNVTLSCEQNLNHDAMYWYRQDPGQGLRLIYYSQIVNDFQKGDIAEGYSVSREKKESFPLTVTSAQKNPTAFYLCASSRDRGYYGYTFGSGTRLTVV.

The chain couples TRBV6-6 to TRBJ1-1; D gene ambiguous. Germline CDR1 and CDR2: MNHNY and SVGAGI (reference sequence). The CDR3 spans 13 residues. The V end lost 4 bases, the J end lost 1 base, and 7 bases lay between the germline ends. The CDR3 sequence is CASSSGENTEAFF. DNA of the CDR3: TGTGCCAGCAGTTCGGGCGAGAACACTGAAGCTTTCTTT.

The CDR3 protein is CASSPREGGYTF. CDR3 in DNA: TGTGCCAGCTCACCTCGTGAGGGCGGCTACACCTTC. This chain uses TRBV18 with TRBJ1-2; D is unclear. Germline V lookup: CDR1 KGHSH, CDR2 LQKENI. Trimming stripped 3 bases from V and 8 bases from J, with 10 bases between. The CDR3 extends over 12 amino acids.

The chain combines TRBV6-5 with TRBJ1-2; D possibly corresponds to TRBD1 (6 bases). V was trimmed by 0 bases and J by 8 bases, leaving 13 bases between them. The CDR3 spans 14 residues. In germline, CDR1 is MNHEY, CDR2 SVGAGI. CDR3 DNA sequence: TGTGCCAGCAGTTACTCACCCCGTCAGGGGGGCTACACCTTC. It encodes CASSYSPRQGGYTF.

V is TRBV4-1 and J is TRBJ1-1, with 9 bases matching TRBD1. This CDR3 is built from 14 residues. The V gene's germline CDR1 is MGHRA and CDR2 YSYEKL. The V gene end was trimmed by 2 bases and the J gene end by 4 bases; junction bases not matched to a gene: 2. CDR3 nucleotide sequence: TGCGCCAGCAGCCAAACAGGGGGCCCCACTGAAGCTTTCTTT. It encodes CASSQTGGPTEAFF.

The genes are TRBV30 and TRBJ1-2, with D uncertain. CDR3 length equals 10 residues. Germline V lookup: CDR1 GTSNPN, CDR2 SVGIG (reference sequence). Trimming cost V 2 bases and J 6 bases, with 4 bases left between them. CDR3 amino acids: CAWSKDGYTF. CDR3 nucleotide sequence: TGTGCCTGGAGTAAGGATGGCTACACCTTC.

The J gene is TRBJ1-2, the V gene TRBV7-2; D may be TRBD1 (6 bases). The CDR3 totals 14 residues. The germline gives CDR1 SGHTA, CDR2 FQGNSA. With 4 bases removed from V and 2 bases from J, the gap between germline ends came to 11 bases. CDR3 DNA sequence: TGTGCCAGCAGCTCCGCAGGGGCGAACTATGGCTACACCTTC. Protein product: CASSSAGANYGYTF.

The rearrangement joins TRBV2 to TRBJ1-1; tentative D call: TRBD1 (6 bases). Deletions cut 8 bases from V and 3 bases from J, with 16 bases between. The CDR3 covers 14 residues. Germline CDR1 is SNHLY and CDR2 is FYNNEI. CDR3 sequence: CASPSRTADTEAFF. The CDR3 nucleotides are TGTGCCAGCCCTAGCCGGACAGCGGACACTGAAGCTTTCTTT. Using reference TRBV2 and TRBJ1-1 for the parts outside the CDR3, the full variable domain is EPEVTQTPSHQVTQMGQEVILRCVPISNHLYFYWYRQILGQKVEFLVSFYNNEISEKSEIFDDQFSVERPDGSNFTLKIRSTKLEDSAMYFCASPSRTADTEAFFGQGTRLTVV.

V is TRBV6-5 and J is TRBJ2-7; D is possibly TRBD1 or TRBD2 (6 bases each). This CDR3 has 16 amino acids. Trimming left V 0 bases short and J 3 bases short, with 15 bases between. Germline V CDR1 and CDR2: MNHEY, SVGAGI. CDR3 DNA: TGTGCCAGCAGTTACTCGACGGGGGCCGGTGTCTACGAGCAGTACTTC. It yields the protein CASSYSTGAGVYEQYF.

The V and J genes are TRBV7-2 and TRBJ1-3; TRBD1 matches 9 bases. This CDR3 contains 16 residues. Germline CDR1 SGHTA, CDR2 FQGNSA. J gave up 1 base and V 5 bases, and 6 bases lay outside the gene matches. The CDR3 spells CASSKTGTGSGNTIYF. The CDR3 nucleotides are TGTGCCAGCAGCAAGACCGGGACAGGGTCTGGAAACACCATATATTTT.

This chain connects TRBV10-3 to TRBJ2-4, with D possibly TRBD2 on 5 matching bases. Germline lookup yields CDR1 ENHRY and CDR2 SYGVKD. The CDR3 is 17 amino acids. V shed 5 bases and J shed 1 base, with 18 bases lying between them. This CDR3 reads CAISSGLPHEAKNIQYF. The CDR3 DNA reads as TGTGCCATCAGTTCTGGACTCCCCCACGAGGCCAAAAACATTCAGTACTTC.

The CDR3 DNA reads as TGTGCCAGCAGGATGGGGGGGACTGAAGCTTTCTTT. Its protein product is CASRMGGTEAFF. The chain couples TRBV28 to TRBJ1-1; D might be TRBD1 (5 bases). V gave up 6 bases and J gave up 5 bases, with 10 bases separating them. Germline V gene data show CDR1 as MDHEN and CDR2 as SYDVKM. The CDR3 sequence is 12 residues long. The full variable domain, with the rest looked up from reference TRBV28 and TRBJ1-1, is DVKVTQSSRYLVKRTGEKVFLECVQDMDHENMFWYRQDPGLGLRLIYFSYDVKMKEKGDIPEGYSVSREKKERFSLILESASTNQTSMYLCASRMGGTEAFFGQGTRLTVV.

The chain combines TRBV6-5 with TRBJ2-7, with a tentative D call TRBD1 (7 bases). In germline, CDR1 is MNHEY, CDR2 SVGAGI. Trimming cost V 6 bases and J 4 bases, with 19 bases left between them. CDR3 length: 15 amino acids. Here the CDR3 DNA reads TGTGCCAGCAGCCCCATTTGGCAGGGGGGTTACGAGCAGTACTTC. Translating it yields CASSPIWQGGYEQYF.

The chain is built from TRBV6-6 and TRBJ2-2; TRBD2 might be the D (5 bases). CDR1 is MNHNY, CDR2 SVGAGI, per germline (reference sequence). The CDR3 consists of 14 residues. V lost 10 bases and J 4 bases, leaving 16 bases between the germline ends. The chain's CDR3 is CAISWFEGTGELFF. CDR3 DNA: TGTGCCATCTCATGGTTCGAGGGCACCGGGGAGCTGTTTTTT.

The chain is built from TRBV10-3 and TRBJ1-1, with D unresolved. V lost 7 bases and J 2 bases, leaving 11 bases between the germline ends. Germline CDR1 reads ENHRY; CDR2 reads SYGVKD. The CDR3 contains 13 residues. The CDR3 loop reads CAIKLRKNTEAFF. CDR3 in DNA: TGTGCCATCAAGTTACGGAAAAACACTGAAGCTTTCTTT.

The chain joins TRBV5-5 to TRBJ1-5; TRBD1 matches 7 bases. Germline CDR1 is SGHKS and CDR2 is YYEKEE (reference sequence). The ends lost 6 bases at V and 6 bases at J; junction bases unmatched: 15. This CDR3 spans 16 amino acids. CDR3 DNA sequence: TGTGCCAGCACCCCGACCGACAGGGTGTGGGTTCAGCCCCAGCATTTT. Translated, it gives CASTPTDRVWVQPQHF.